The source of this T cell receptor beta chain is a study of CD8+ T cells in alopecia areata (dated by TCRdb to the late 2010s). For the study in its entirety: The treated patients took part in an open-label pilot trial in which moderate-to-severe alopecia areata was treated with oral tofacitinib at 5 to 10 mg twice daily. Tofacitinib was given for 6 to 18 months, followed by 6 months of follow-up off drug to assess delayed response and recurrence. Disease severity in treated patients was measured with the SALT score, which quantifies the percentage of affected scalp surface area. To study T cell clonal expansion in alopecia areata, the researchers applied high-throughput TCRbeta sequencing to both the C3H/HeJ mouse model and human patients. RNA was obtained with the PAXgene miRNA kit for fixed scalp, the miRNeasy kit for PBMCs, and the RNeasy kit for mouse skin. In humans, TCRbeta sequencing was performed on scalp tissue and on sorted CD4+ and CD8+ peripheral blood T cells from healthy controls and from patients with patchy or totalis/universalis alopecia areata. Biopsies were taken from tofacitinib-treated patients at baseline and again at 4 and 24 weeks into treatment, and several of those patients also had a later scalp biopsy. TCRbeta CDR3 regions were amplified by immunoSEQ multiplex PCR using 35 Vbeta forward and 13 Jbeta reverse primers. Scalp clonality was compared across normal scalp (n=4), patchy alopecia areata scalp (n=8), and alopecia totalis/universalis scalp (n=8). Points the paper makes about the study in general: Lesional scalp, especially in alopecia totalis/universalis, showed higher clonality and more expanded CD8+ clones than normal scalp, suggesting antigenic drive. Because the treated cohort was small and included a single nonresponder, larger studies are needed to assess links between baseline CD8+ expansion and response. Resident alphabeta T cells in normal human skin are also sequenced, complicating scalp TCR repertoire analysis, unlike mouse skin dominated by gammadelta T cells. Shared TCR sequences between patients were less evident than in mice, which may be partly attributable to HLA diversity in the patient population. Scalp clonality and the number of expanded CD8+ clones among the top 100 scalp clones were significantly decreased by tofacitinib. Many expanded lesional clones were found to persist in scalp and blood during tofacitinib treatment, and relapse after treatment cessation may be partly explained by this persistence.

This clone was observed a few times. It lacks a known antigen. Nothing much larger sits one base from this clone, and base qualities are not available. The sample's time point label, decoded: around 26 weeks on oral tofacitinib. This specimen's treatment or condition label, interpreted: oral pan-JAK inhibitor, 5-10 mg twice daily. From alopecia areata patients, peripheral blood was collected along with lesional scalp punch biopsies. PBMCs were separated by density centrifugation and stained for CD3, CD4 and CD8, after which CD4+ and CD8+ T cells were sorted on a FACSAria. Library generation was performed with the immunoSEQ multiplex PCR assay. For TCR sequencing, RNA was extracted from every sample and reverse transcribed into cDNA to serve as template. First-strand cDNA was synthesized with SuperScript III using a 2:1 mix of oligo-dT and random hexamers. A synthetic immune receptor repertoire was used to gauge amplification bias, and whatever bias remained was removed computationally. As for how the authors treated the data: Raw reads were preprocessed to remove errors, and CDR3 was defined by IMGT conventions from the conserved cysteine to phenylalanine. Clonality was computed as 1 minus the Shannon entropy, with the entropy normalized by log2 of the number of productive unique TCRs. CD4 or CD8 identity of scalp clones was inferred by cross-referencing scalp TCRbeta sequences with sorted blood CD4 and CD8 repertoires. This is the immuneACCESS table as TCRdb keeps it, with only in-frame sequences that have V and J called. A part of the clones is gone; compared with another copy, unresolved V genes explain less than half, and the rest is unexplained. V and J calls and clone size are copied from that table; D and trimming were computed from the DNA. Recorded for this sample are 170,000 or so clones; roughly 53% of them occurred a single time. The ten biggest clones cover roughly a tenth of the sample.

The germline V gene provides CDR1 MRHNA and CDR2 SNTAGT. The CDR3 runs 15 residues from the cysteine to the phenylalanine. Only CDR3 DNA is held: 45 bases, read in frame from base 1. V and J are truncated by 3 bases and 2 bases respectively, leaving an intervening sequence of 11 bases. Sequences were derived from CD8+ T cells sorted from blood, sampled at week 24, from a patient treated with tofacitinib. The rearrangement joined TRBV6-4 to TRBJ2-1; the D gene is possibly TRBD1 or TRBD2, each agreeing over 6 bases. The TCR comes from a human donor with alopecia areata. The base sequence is TGTGCCAGCAGTGAAGAGGGGGGACCCTACAATGAGCAGTTCTTC. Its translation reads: CASSEEGGPYNEQFF.